Listed below are T cell receptor beta chains from one sample, sequenced in a study of blood T cell repertoires in COVID-19. The protocol was immunoSEQ multiplex PCR, while the TCRdb copy is restricted to in-frame clones and leaves out a portion. The table records under 250,000 clones, over 80% of them present only once. Material: peripheral blood. These receptors originate from a woman in her 70s with active or convalescent COVID-19. Both conserved end residues are part of each CDR3. D genes are given only for firm matches. Some rows have no size entry. The others give once, few or many, or a class for an expanded clone.

CDR3nt: TGTGCCAGCATTCCGGGACAAAGGGGAGAAAAACTGTTTTTT
CDR3aa: CASIPGQRGEKLFF
abundance: .
d_gene: .
j_gene: TRBJ1-4
v_gene: TRBV2

CDR3nt: TGTGCCAGCCTTTACAGGGGATCTTCGAACACTGAAGCTTTCTTT
CDR3aa: CASLYRGSSNTEAFF
abundance: .
d_gene: TRBD1
j_gene: TRBJ1-1
v_gene: TRBV5-4

CDR3nt: TGTGCCAGCAGCGGACGGACAGGGGGCACTGAAGCTTTCTTT
CDR3aa: CASSGRTGGTEAFF
abundance: few
d_gene: TRBD1
j_gene: TRBJ1-1
v_gene: TRBV9

CDR3nt: TGTGCCAGCAGCTTAATTCCGGGACAGATTTATGGCTACACCTTC
CDR3aa: CASSLIPGQIYGYTF
abundance: few
d_gene: TRBD1
j_gene: TRBJ1-2
v_gene: TRBV7-3

CDR3nt: TGTGCCAGCAGCTTGGGACTAGCGGAATACGAGCAGTACTTC
CDR3aa: CASSLGLAEYEQYF
abundance: .
d_gene: TRBD2
j_gene: TRBJ2-7
v_gene: TRBV9

CDR3nt: TGTGCCAGCAGCGCCTGGGGGACAGGGACCTACGAGCAGTACTTC
CDR3aa: CASSAWGTGTYEQYF
abundance: .
d_gene: TRBD1
j_gene: TRBJ2-7
v_gene: TRBV9

CDR3nt: TGTGCCAGCTCATCGGGACAGGCTGGAAACACCATATATTTT
CDR3aa: CASSSGQAGNTIYF
abundance: .
d_gene: TRBD1
j_gene: TRBJ1-3
v_gene: TRBV18

CDR3nt: TGTGCCAGCAGCTCTGTGACTAGCGGGAGGAATACGCAGTATTTT
CDR3aa: CASSSVTSGRNTQYF
abundance: .
d_gene: TRBD2
j_gene: TRBJ2-3
v_gene: TRBV5-4

CDR3nt: TGTGCCAGCACCCTAAGTTACAGTTCCTACGAGCAGTACTTC
CDR3aa: CASTLSYSSYEQYF
abundance: .
d_gene: .
j_gene: TRBJ2-7
v_gene: TRBV6-5

CDR3nt: TGTGCCAGCAGCGACTCAGGGTCATATGGCTACACCTTC
CDR3aa: CASSDSGSYGYTF
abundance: .
d_gene: .
j_gene: TRBJ1-2
v_gene: TRBV9

CDR3nt: TGTGCCAGCAGCTTACAGGGGGCTGTAGGTTCACCCCTCCACTTT
CDR3aa: CASSLQGAVGSPLHF
abundance: .
d_gene: TRBD1
j_gene: TRBJ1-6
v_gene: TRBV2